Listed here are 11 T cell receptor beta chains from one sample, sequenced in a study of control samples from healthy donors and cancer patients. The assay was immunoSEQ multiplex PCR, and TCRdb's table has in-frame clones only and misses some. The sample lists around 82,000 clones, approximately 90% occurring once. Sequencing used blood. These receptor sequences come from a man in his fifties in good health.

The J gene is TRBJ1-2, the V gene TRBV10-3; D remains unclear. CDR1 and CDR2 from the germline V gene are ENHRY and SYGVKD. With 8 bases removed from V and 0 bases from J, the gap between germline ends came to 19 bases. This CDR3 is built from 16 residues. The CDR3 region has the DNA TGTGCCATCCTGTGGAGGGCAGAGAACGCTAACTATGGCTACACCTTC. Its translation: CAILWRAENANYGYTF.

This chain connects TRBV27 to TRBJ1-6; D is unresolved. The CDR3 is made up of 14 amino acids. V was clipped by 2 bases and J by 7 bases, with 9 bases between them. Germline CDR1 and CDR2: MNHEY and SMNVEV (reference sequence). The CDR3 sequence: CASSLGWENSPLHF. For the CDR3, the DNA is TGTGCCAGCAGTTTAGGGTGGGAAAATTCACCCCTCCACTTT.

This sequence joins TRBV30 and TRBJ1-2, with a possible D match to TRBD1 (6 bases). Germline lookup yields CDR1 GTSNPN and CDR2 SVGIG (reference sequence). V lost 5 bases to trimming and J lost 4 bases, with 11 bases between them. The CDR3 extends over 12 amino acids. In DNA, the CDR3 is TGTGCCTGGGTCAGGGGAGGCTATGGCTACACCTTC. It is translated as CAWVRGGYGYTF.

The rearrangement links TRBV19 to TRBJ1-4; D perhaps matches TRBD1 (5 bases). CDR3 length: 12 residues. Between the trimmed V and J ends, which lost 7 bases and 7 bases, there was a span of 10 bases. The germline V gene has CDR1 LNHDA and CDR2 SQIVND (reference sequence). CDR3 nucleotides: TGTGCCAGTACCTATCAGGGTGAAAAACTGTTTTTT. Its protein product is CASTYQGEKLFF.

The V call is TRBV3-1 (or the pseudogene TRBV3-2), the J call TRBJ2-5; 7 positions match TRBD1. There are 15 residues in the CDR3. Germline CDR1 LGHDT, CDR2 YNNKEL (reference sequence). The V gene end was trimmed by 4 bases and the J gene end by 0 bases; junction bases not matched to a gene: 5. CDR3 sequence reads: CASSRGTAHQETQYF. As DNA, the CDR3 is TGTGCCAGCAGCCGAGGGACAGCCCACCAAGAGACCCAGTACTTC.

The chain carries TRBV7-2 and TRBJ2-7, with D hard to call. Trimming took 3 bases from V and 3 from J, leaving 9 bases between them. CDR3 length equals 13 residues. Looked up from germline, CDR1 is SGHTA and CDR2 is FQGNSA. The CDR3: CASSFGPSYEQYF. Here the CDR3 DNA reads TGTGCCAGCAGCTTCGGACCGAGCTACGAGCAGTACTTC.

The sample holds one count of this clone. The chain has TRBV3-1 (or the pseudogene TRBV3-2) and TRBJ2-1, with D perhaps matching TRBD2 (6 bases). The germline V gene has CDR1 LGHDT and CDR2 YNNKEL (reference sequence). V dropped 4 bases and J dropped 4 bases, with 8 bases sitting between them. The CDR3 extends over 13 amino acids. CDR3 sequence reads: CASSLAEYNEQFF. The CDR3 DNA reads TGTGCCAGCAGCCTAGCGGAGTACAATGAGCAGTTCTTC.

This rearrangement joins TRBV9 to TRBJ2-5; 10 bases map to TRBD2. This CDR3 comprises 17 residues. Germline-derived CDR1 and CDR2 are SGDLS and YYNGEE. After removal of 0 bases from V and 2 bases from J, the junction contained 7 bases not matched to a gene. CDR3 region: CASSVGGSGGRQETQYF. The DNA for the CDR3 is TGTGCCAGCAGCGTAGGCGGTAGCGGGGGGCGACAAGAGACCCAGTACTTC.

The chain is built from TRBV11-3 and TRBJ2-7; the match to TRBD1 covers 7 bases. V gave up 4 bases and J gave up 2 bases; unmatched junction bases: 5. Per the germline V gene, CDR1 is SGHNT and CDR2 is YENEEA. The CDR3 is 14 residues long. The CDR3 DNA reads as TGTGCCAGCAGCTCCAGGGACAGTCCCTACGAGCAGTACTTC. Its translation is CASSSRDSPYEQYF. The entire variable domain, with the rest obtained from reference TRBV11-3 and TRBJ2-7, is as follows: EAGVVQSPRYKIIEKKQPVAFWCNPISGHNTLYWYLQNLGQGPELLIRYENEEAVDDSQLPKDRFSAERLKGVDSTLKIQPAELGDSAVYLCASSSRDSPYEQYFGPGTRLTVT.

The chain recombines TRBV6-5 with TRBJ1-2, with D possibly being TRBD1 (5 bases). The CDR3 runs 12 residues. Trimming took off 8 bases at V and 5 bases at J, with 12 bases between the two ends. CDR1 is MNHEY, CDR2 SVGAGI, per germline. CDR3 amino acids: CASSTDRYGYTF. The CDR3 DNA sequence: TGTGCCAGCTCGACAGACCGTTATGGCTACACCTTC.

J is TRBJ2-7 and V is TRBV4-3; 9 nucleotides match TRBD1. J lost 2 bases, V lost 4 bases, and 3 bases had no gene match. The germline V gene encodes CDR1 LGHNA and CDR2 YSLEER. The CDR3 contains 14 residues. The CDR3 region has the DNA TGCGCCAGCAGCCCAGGGACAGGGACCTACGAGCAGTACTTC. It encodes CASSPGTGTYEQYF.